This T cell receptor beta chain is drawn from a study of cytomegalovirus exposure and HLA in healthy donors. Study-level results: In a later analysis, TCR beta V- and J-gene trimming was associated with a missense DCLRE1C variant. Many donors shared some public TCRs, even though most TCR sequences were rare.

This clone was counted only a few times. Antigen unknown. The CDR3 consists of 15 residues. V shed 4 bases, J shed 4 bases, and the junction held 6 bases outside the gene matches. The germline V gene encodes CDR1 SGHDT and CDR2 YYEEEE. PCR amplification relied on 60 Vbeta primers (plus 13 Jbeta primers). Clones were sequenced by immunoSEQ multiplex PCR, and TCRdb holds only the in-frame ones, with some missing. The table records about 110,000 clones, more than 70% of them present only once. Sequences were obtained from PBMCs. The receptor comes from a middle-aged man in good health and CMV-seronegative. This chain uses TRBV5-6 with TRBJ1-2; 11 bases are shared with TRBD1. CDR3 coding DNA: TGTGCCAGCAGCCCTACCGGGACAGGGGGCTATGGCTACACCTTC. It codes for CASSPTGTGGYGYTF.